The clone carrying this T cell receptor beta chain showed up just once. Antigen: not known. Trimming took 4 bases from V and 2 from J, leaving 11 bases between them. Germline V gene lookup returns CDR1 SGHTA and CDR2 FQGTGA. CDR3 length: 14 amino acids. PCR employed 60 Vbeta and 13 Jbeta primers. The data were produced by immunoSEQ multiplex PCR, yet TCRdb's version contains in-frame clones alone and is incomplete. The sample contains approximately 100,000 clones, around 73% of which appear only once. The record originates from a study of cytomegalovirus exposure and HLA in healthy donors. Study-wide findings and caveats: According to a later analysis, most TCR beta chains associated with CMV appeared HLA-restricted. A missense DCLRE1C variant was associated with V- and J-gene trimming of TCR beta chains in a later analysis, and an independent cohort replicated the association. Most TCR sequences showed up rarely, but some public TCRs showed up in many donors. The study recorded over 150 TCR beta chains that were cytomegalovirus-associated.

The sample was PBMCs. The genes are TRBV7-3 and TRBJ1-1; D unclear. This TCR derives from a man aged 35 to 55 in good health and CMV-seronegative. The chain's CDR3 is CASSSGNPNTEAFF. DNA for the CDR3: TGTGCCAGCAGCTCGGGGAATCCTAACACTGAAGCTTTCTTT.